This T cell receptor beta chain stems from a study of lymphopenia after photon versus proton radiotherapy. Study conclusions and caveats: Relative stability marked proton patients; photon patients lost diversity and naive cells. After the lymphocyte nadir, photon-treated repertoires showed oligoclonal expansion, especially of CD8+ Temra cells. A bigger post-nadir fall in TCR diversity correlated inversely with survival time in deceased patients. Better survival with proton therapy was suggested as possible, not demonstrated.

Profiled with immunoSEQ multiplex PCR; TCRdb holds only in-frame clones, not every one. The repertoire holds around 30,000 clones, with roughly 89% as singletons. CDR1 and CDR2 (germline): SNHLY, FYNNEI. Losses at the gene ends were 4 bases for V and 6 bases for J; bases not matched to a gene: 6. The CDR3 consists of 15 residues. As regards this clone: Its antigen is unknown.

This receptor was identified in a woman in her seventies with pancreatic cancer. Some clones in this sample may be carry-over from other donors' samples. This chain joins TRBV2 and TRBJ2-1; 10 nucleotides agree with TRBD2. The specimen was peripheral blood, collected from a patient treated with proton-based radiotherapy. The CDR3 bases are TGTGCCAGCAGTGTCACTAGCGGGACGTCCAATGAGCAGTTCTTC. This codes for CASSVTSGTSNEQFF.